The rows below give T cell receptor beta chains drawn from one sample of a study of molecular identifiers for immune sequencing clone quantification. One entry per CDR3 protein results from TCRdb running MiXCR on the PCR reads. This table holds some 70,000 distinct CDR3 sequences, about a sixth found once. The source material was naive CD8+ T cells from blood, with Jurkat cell RNA spiked in. All receptors come from a human donor in good health. Some libraries in this study had Jurkat cell RNA spiked in. Both conserved end residues are part of each CDR3. Fields, in order: V gene, J gene, CDR3 protein.

V: TRBV7-9; J: TRBJ2-3; CDR3: CASSLAGAFPGQGAIFTIPDTQYF
V: TRBV7-2; J: TRBJ2-5; CDR3: CASSPRRLASQETQYF
V: TRBV6-6; J: TRBJ2-1; CDR3: CASRGGSEREYNEQFF
V: TRBV27; J: TRBJ2-1; CDR3: CASSLMGSTPGYNEQFF
V: TRBV28; J: TRBJ2-1; CDR3: CASSFQSYNEQFF
V: TRBV27; J: TRBJ2-7; CDR3: CASSALGGRHEQYF
V: TRBV7-6; J: TRBJ2-7; CDR3: CASSLPQGALYEQYF
V: TRBV5-3; J: TRBJ2-1; CDR3: CARSLRFVRELNEQFF
V: TRBV29-1; J: TRBJ2-3; CDR3: CSVEGFPDTQYF
V: TRBV19; J: TRBJ2-1; CDR3: CASSIDHAGGTYNEQFF
V: TRBV12-3/TRBV12-4; J: TRBJ1-2; CDR3: CASSRTGANYGYTF
V: TRBV11-2; J: TRBJ2-1; CDR3: CASSLPPGYERFF
V: TRBV7-2; J: TRBJ2-1; CDR3: CASSLAFSGRDVNEQFF
V: TRBV7-9; J: TRBJ2-7; CDR3: CASSLDMGGGYEQYF
V: TRBV7-6; J: TRBJ2-1; CDR3: CASSPGTSGSMDEQFF
V: TRBV11-2; J: TRBJ2-3; CDR3: CAGSLAGDTQYF
V: TRBV2; J: TRBJ1-2; CDR3: CARGQGRGTNYGYTF
V: TRBV20-1; J: TRBJ2-3; CDR3: CSARVGSGASGYTDTQYF
V: TRBV7-2; J: TRBJ2-7; CDR3: CASSLGSAGIHEQYF
V: TRBV4-1; J: TRBJ2-7; CDR3: CASSHQNLGVYEQYF
V: TRBV30; J: TRBJ1-5; CDR3: CAWSHGPSAQPQHF
V: TRBV6-7; J: TRBJ2-7; CDR3: CVSSYSSFWGYEQYF